This T cell receptor (beta chain) came from a study of blood T cell repertoires in COVID-19. The method was immunoSEQ multiplex PCR; TCRdb's version includes in-frame clones alone and lacks a portion of them. This sample has approximately 500,000 clones, with 80% to 90% found just once. The CDR3 loop spans 16 amino acids. Germline V gives CDR1 ENHRY, CDR2 SYGVKD. V gave up 0 bases and J gave up 1 base; unmatched junction bases: 3. The Seattle patients joined while their infection was active and were tracked longitudinally afterward. The TCR comes from a man aged 18 to 29 with COVID-19, enrolled during active disease. The sample consisted of peripheral blood. This chain connects TRBV10-3 to TRBJ2-3; TRBD2 matches at 8 bases. CDR3 sequence (DNA): TGTGCCATCAGTGAGTCCCGGCGGGGGGGCACAGATACGCAGTATTTT. As protein: CAISESRRGGTDTQYF.